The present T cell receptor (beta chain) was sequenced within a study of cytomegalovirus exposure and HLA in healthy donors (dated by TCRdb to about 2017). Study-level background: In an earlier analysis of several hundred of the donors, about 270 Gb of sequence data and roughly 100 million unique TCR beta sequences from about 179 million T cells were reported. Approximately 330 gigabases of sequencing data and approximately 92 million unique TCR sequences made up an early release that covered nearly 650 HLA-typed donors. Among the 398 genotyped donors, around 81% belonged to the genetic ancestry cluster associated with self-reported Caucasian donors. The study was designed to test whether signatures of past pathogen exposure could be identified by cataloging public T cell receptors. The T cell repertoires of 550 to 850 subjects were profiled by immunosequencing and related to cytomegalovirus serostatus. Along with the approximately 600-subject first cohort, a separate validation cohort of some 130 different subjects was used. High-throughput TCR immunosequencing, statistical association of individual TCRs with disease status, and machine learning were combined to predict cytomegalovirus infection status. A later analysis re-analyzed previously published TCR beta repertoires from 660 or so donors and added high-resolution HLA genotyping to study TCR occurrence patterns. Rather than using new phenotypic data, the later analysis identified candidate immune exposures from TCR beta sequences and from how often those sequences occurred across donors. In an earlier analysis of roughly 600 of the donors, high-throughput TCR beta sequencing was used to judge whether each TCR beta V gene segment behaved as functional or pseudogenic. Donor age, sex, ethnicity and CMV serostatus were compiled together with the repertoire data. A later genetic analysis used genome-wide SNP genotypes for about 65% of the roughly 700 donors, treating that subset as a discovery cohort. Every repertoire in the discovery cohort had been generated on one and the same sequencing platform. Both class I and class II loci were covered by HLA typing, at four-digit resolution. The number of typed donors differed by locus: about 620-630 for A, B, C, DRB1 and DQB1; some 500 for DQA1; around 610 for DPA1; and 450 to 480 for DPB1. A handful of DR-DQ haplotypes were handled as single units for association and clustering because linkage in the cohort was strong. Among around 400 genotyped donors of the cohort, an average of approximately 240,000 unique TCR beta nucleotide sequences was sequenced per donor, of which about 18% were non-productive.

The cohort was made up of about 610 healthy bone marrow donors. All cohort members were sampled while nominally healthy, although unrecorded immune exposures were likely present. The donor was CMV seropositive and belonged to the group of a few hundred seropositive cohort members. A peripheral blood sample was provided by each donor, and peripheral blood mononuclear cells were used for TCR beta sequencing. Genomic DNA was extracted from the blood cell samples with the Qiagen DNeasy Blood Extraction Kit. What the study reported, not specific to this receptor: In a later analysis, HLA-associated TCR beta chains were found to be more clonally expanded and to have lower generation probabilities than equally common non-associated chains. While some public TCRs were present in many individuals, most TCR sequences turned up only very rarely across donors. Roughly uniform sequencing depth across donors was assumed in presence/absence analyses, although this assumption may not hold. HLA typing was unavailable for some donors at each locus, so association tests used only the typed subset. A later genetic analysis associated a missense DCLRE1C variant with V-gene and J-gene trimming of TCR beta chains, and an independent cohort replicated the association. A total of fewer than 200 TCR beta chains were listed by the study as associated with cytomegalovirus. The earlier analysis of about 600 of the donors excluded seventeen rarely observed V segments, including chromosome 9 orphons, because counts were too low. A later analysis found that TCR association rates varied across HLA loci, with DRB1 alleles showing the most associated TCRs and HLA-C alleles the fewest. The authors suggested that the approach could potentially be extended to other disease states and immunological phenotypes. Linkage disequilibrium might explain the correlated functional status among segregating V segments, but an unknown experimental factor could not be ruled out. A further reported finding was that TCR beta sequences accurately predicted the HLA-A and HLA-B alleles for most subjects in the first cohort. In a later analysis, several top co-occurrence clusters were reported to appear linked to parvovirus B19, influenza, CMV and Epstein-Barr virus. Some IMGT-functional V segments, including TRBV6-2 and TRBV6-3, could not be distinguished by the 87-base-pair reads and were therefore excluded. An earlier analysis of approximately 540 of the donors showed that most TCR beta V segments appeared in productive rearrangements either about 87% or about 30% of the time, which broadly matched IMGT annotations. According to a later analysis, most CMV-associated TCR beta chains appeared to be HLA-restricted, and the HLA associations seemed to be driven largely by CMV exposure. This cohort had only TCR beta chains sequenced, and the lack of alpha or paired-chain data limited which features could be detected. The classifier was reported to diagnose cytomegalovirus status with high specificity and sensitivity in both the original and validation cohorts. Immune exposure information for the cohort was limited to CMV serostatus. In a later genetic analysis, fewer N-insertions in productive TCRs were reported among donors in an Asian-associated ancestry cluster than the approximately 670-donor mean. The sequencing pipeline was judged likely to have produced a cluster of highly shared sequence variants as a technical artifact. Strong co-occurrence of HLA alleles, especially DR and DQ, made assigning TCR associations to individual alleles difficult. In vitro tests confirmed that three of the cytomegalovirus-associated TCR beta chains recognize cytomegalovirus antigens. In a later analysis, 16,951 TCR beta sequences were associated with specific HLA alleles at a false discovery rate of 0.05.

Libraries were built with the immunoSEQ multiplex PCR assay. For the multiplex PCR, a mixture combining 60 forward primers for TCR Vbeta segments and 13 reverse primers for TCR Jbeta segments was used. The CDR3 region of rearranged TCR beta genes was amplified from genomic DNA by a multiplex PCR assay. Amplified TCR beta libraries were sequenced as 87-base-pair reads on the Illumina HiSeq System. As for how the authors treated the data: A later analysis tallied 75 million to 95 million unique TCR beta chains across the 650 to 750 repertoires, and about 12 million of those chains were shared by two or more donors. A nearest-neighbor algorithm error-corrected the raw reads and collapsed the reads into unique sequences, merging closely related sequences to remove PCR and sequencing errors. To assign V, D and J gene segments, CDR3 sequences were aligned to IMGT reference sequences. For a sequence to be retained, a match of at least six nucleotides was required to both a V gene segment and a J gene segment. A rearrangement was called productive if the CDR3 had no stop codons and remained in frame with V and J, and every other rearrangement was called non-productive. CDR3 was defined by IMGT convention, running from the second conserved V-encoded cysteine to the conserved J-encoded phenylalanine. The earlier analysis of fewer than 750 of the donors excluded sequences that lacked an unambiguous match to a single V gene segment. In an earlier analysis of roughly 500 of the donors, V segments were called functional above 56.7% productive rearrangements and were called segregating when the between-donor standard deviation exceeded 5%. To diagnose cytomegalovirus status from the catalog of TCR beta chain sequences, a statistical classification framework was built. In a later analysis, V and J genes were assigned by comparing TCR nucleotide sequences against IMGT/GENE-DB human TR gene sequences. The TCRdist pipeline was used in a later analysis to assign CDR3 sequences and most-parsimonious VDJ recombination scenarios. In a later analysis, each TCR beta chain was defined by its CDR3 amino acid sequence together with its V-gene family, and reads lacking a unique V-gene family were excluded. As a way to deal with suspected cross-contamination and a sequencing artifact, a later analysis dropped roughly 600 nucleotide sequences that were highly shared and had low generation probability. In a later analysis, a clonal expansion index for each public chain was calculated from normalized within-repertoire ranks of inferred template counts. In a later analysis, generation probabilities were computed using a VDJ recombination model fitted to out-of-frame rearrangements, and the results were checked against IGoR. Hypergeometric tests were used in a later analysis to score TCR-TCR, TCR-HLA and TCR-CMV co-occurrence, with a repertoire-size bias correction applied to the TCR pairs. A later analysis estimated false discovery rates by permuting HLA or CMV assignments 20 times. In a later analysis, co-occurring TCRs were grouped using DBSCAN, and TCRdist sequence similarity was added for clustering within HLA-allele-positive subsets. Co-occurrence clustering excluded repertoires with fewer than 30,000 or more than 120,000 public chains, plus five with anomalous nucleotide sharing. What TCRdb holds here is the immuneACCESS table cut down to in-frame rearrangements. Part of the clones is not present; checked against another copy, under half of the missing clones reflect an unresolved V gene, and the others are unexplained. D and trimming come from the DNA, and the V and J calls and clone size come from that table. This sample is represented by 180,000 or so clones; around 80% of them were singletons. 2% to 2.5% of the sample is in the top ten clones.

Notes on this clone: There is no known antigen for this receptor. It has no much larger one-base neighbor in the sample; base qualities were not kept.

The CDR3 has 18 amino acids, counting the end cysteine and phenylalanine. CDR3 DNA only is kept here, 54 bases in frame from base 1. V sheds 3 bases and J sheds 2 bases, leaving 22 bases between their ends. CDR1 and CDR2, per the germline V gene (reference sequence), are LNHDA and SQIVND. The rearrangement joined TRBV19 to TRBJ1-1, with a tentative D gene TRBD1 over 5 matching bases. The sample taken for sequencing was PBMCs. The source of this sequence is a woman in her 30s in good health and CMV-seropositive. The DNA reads TGTGCCAGTAGTATCCCCCCACAGGAGATGGGGTTTAACACTGAAGCTTTCTTT. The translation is CASSIPPQEMGFNTEAFF.